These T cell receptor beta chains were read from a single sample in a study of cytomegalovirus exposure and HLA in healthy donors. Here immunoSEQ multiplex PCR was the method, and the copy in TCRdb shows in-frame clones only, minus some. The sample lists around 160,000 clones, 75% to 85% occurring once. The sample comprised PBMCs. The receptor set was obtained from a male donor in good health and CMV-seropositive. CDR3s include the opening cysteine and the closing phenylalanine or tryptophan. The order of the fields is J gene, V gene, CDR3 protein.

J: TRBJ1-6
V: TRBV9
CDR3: CASSVGGQSYNSPLHF

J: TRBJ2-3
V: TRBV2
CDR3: CASSGGQVGDTQYF

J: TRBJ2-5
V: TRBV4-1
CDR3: CASSQDNRETQYF

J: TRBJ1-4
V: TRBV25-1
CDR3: CASSDGGQGSEKLFF

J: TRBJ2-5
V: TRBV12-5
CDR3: CASGVGARSGQETQYF

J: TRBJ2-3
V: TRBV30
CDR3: CAWGRGTDTQYF

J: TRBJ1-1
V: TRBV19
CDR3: CASSILGQGGNTEAFF

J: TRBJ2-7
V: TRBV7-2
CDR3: CASSKRIAGGRDEQYF

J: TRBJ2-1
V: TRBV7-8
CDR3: CASSTRTVNEQFF

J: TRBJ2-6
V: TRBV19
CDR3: CASSIEAGANVLTF

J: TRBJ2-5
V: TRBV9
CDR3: CASSVGPAGGQETQYF

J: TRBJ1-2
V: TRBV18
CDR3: CASSPIRDTDGYTF

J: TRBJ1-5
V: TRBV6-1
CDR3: CASSDGDRFYSNQPQHF

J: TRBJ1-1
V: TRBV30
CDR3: CAWRFEGNTEAFF

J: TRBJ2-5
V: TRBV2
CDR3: CASRADRGLETQYF

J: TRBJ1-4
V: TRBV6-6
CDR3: CASSGRVFEEKLFF

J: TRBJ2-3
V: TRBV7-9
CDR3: CASSFQGTDTQYF

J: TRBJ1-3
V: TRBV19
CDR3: CASSPGDRFSGNTIYF

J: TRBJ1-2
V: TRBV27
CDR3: CASSPLYRGPYGYTF

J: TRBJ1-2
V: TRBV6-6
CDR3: CASSRALQGADYGYTF

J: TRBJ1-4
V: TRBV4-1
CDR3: CASSLGGREEKLFF

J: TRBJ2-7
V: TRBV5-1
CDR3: CASSHTGTSGRYYEQYF

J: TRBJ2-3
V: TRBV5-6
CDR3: CASSLAPSGATDTQYF

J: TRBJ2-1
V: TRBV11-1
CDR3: CASSPRTGAYNEQFF

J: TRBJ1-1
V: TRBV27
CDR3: CASSLSPGVNTEAFF

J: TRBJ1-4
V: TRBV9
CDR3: CASSVEGSTNEKLFF

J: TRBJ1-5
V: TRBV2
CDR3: CASSMGGSGNQPQHF

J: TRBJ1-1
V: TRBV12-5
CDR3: CASGRLGRGRTEAFF

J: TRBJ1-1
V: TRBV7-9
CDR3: CSSSRRQGRRDTEAFF

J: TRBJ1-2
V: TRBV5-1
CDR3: CASSLGGQEFEGYTF

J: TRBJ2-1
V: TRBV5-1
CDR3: CASSLNPSGGYNEQFF

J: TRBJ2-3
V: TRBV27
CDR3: CASSLDWRGVKYSTDTQYF

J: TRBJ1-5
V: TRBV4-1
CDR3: CASSQRVPGISNQPQHF

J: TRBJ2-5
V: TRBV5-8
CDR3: CASSSRIRRETQYF

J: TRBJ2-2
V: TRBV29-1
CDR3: CSVRGQGPLNTGELFF

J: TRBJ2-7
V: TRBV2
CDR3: CASSELYEQYF

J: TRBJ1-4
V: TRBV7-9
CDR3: CASSLAGQGKEKLFF